Below are 14 T cell receptor beta chains sequenced from a single sample in a study of T cell responses to AZD1222 COVID-19 vaccine. Repertoires were generated with immunoSEQ multiplex PCR, while TCRdb's copy carries only in-frame clones and drops some. The sample lists approximately 80,000 clones, roughly 87% occurring once. Sequenced here: peripheral blood, sampled on day 0 of AZD1222 vaccination. Source of these receptors: an adult in good health.

J is TRBJ1-2 and V is TRBV5-1; TRBD1 might be the D (5 bases). The CDR3 sequence is 14 residues long. The germline CDR1 and CDR2 sequences are SGHRS and YFSETQ. Trimming took 4 bases from V and 2 from J, leaving 12 bases between them. CDR3 amino acids: CASSPAGGNYGYTF. In nucleotides, the CDR3 is TGCGCCAGCAGCCCGGCCGGGGGAAACTATGGCTACACCTTC.

This clone was recorded only once. In nucleotides, the CDR3 is TGCGCCAGCAGCTTGTCGGGGGCTGGCAATCAGCCCCAGCATTTT. Residues: CASSLSGAGNQPQHF. The chain couples TRBV5-1 to TRBJ1-5, with a possible D match to TRBD1 (6 bases). The CDR3 runs to 15 residues. V was pared by 1 base and J by 2 bases, with 10 bases between. Germline V lookup: CDR1 SGHRS, CDR2 YFSETQ.

This sequence joins TRBV10-1 and TRBJ1-2; TRBD1 matches 7 bases. The germline V gene encodes CDR1 WNHNN and CDR2 SYGVQD (reference sequence). The ends lost 2 bases at V and 5 bases at J; junction bases unmatched: 11. This CDR3 region has 16 residues. This CDR3 is CASSEGGGQLRYGYTF. CDR3 coding DNA: TGCGCCAGCAGTGAGGGGGGGGGACAGCTGAGGTATGGCTACACCTTC.

The chain has TRBV6-5 and TRBJ1-5, with a possible D match to TRBD1 (6 bases). Germline CDR1 MNHEY, CDR2 SVGAGI. Trimming removed 6 bases at V and 9 bases at J, with 15 bases between. This CDR3 is built from 13 residues. CDR3 residues: CASSQGTWGPQHF. DNA of the CDR3: TGTGCCAGCAGCCAGGGGACCTGGGGGCCCCAGCATTTT.

J is TRBJ1-5 and V is TRBV6-5, with a weak D call TRBD1 (5 bases). Germline V gene lookup returns CDR1 MNHEY and CDR2 SVGAGI. V dropped 6 bases and J dropped 2 bases, with 14 bases sitting between them. CDR3 length: 15 residues. In nucleotides, the CDR3 is TGTGCCAGCAGGCGACAGTTAGAAGGCAATCAGCCCCAGCATTTT. As protein: CASRRQLEGNQPQHF.

This CDR3 reads CASSPRGQSNQPQHF. The CDR3 DNA sequence: TGTGCCAGCAGCCCCCGGGGACAGTCCAATCAGCCCCAGCATTTT. This chain connects TRBV4-2 to TRBJ1-5; 7 bases are shared with TRBD1. CDR1 is LGHNA, CDR2 YNFKEQ, per germline. Trimming removed 4 bases from V and 3 bases from J; junction bases left unmatched: 6. This CDR3 has 15 residues.

The rearrangement links TRBV7-3 to TRBJ1-4; D is unclear. The germline V gene encodes CDR1 SGHTA and CDR2 FQGTGA. Trimming stripped 5 bases from V and 8 bases from J, with 12 bases between. CDR3 size: 13 residues. The DNA for the CDR3 is TGTGCCAGCAGCCTTAAAGTGGGAGAAAAACTGTTTTTT. Protein sequence: CASSLKVGEKLFF.

The V and J genes are TRBV6-2 or TRBV6-3 and TRBJ1-1, with 7 positions matching TRBD1. CDR3 length: 14 amino acids. V shed 5 bases and J 4 bases; nucleotides not matched to a gene: 7. CDR1 and CDR2 from the germline V gene are MNHEY and SVGEGT. Here the CDR3 reads CASSRQGSGTEAFF. The CDR3 DNA follows: TGTGCCAGCAGTCGACAGGGTAGTGGCACTGAAGCTTTCTTT.

This clone has only a few counts. The chain recombines TRBV2 with TRBJ2-5; D uncertain. CDR1 SNHLY and CDR2 FYNNEI come from the germline V gene. The CDR3 is 15 amino acids. V shed 5 bases and J shed 2 bases, with 15 bases lying between them. The CDR3 is CASSSSRTDQETQYF. The CDR3 region has the DNA TGTGCCAGCAGTTCCTCCAGGACGGATCAAGAGACCCAGTACTTC.

This chain links TRBV4-1 with TRBJ1-5; TRBD1 might be the D (6 bases). Trimming removed 1 base from V and 4 bases from J, with 11 bases in between. The CDR3 spans 15 residues. From germline, CDR1 is MGHRA and CDR2 YSYEKL. The CDR3 spells CASSQGGQSNQPQHF. The DNA of the CDR3 is TGCGCCAGCAGCCAAGGGGGGCAGTCAAATCAGCCCCAGCATTTT.

The chain links TRBV20-1 to TRBJ2-1; D is unclear. Germline CDR1 reads DFQATT; CDR2 reads SNEGSKA (reference sequence). The CDR3 runs 11 residues. The germline V and J ends were trimmed by 2 bases and 3 bases, with 2 bases remaining between them. CDR3 amino acids: CSARNYNEQFF. The CDR3 nucleotides are TGCAGTGCTAGAAACTACAATGAGCAGTTCTTC.

V and J are TRBV5-1 and TRBJ1-6; D may be TRBD1 (6 bases). Trimming left V 5 bases short and J 7 bases short, with 16 bases between. CDR1 and CDR2 (germline): SGHRS, YFSETQ. The CDR3 has 15 residues. CDR3: CASRLRTDLNSPLHF. CDR3 sequence (DNA): TGCGCCAGCAGACTGAGGACAGACTTAAATTCACCCCTCCACTTT.

V is TRBV7-2 and J is TRBJ2-7, with unresolved D. Trimming removed 2 bases at V and 3 bases at J, with 8 bases between. Per germline, CDR1 SGHTA and CDR2 FQGNSA. The CDR3 consists of 13 residues. CDR3 nucleotides: TGTGCCAGCAGCTTAATGAGCTTCTACGAGCAGTACTTC. Protein: CASSLMSFYEQYF.

The CDR3 DNA is TGCGCCAGCAGCCAGCAGGGACGGGCAGATACGCAGTATTTT. It is translated as CASSQQGRADTQYF. The J gene is TRBJ2-3, the V gene TRBV4-1, with D perhaps matching TRBD1 or TRBD2 (5 bases each). This CDR3 is 14 amino acids long. Trimming removed 3 bases at V and 4 bases at J, with 11 bases between. The germline gives CDR1 MGHRA, CDR2 YSYEKL.